The rows below give T cell receptor beta chains drawn from one sample of a study of blood T cells in healthy people across ages. TCRdb called the 5' RACE reads again in MiXCR, with one record for every CDR3 protein. The table records around 990,000 distinct CDR3 sequences, around two fifths of them present only once. The specimen sequenced was blood. These receptors were taken from a man younger than 35 in good health. Both conserved end residues are part of each CDR3. D genes are given only for firm matches. Where a row states a size, it is once, few, many or the class of an expanded clone; other rows omit it.

D gene	V gene	J gene	clone size	CDR3 DNA	CDR3 protein
-	TRBV18	TRBJ1-2	few	TGTGCCAGCTCACCGGGGACGGACTCTAACTATGGCTACACCTTC	CASSPGTDSNYGYTF
-	TRBV7-9	TRBJ1-5	-	TGTGTCAGCAGCTTGGGCCACAATCAGCCCCAGCATTTT	CVSSLGHNQPQHF
-	TRBV27	TRBJ1-6	-	TGTGCCAGCAGTGTACCGACTAATAATTCACCCCTCCACTTT	CASSVPTNNSPLHF
-	TRBV20-1	TRBJ2-5	many	TGCAGTGCTAGAGATTTAGGCAGGGAGACCCAGTACTTC	CSARDLGRETQYF
TRBD1	TRBV3-1	TRBJ1-1	-	TGTGCCAGCAGCCAGGACGGACAGGGCCACGGTTGGACTGAAGCTTTCTTT	CASSQDGQGHGWTEAFF
-	TRBV10-3	TRBJ2-2	-	TGTGCCATCAGTTGGGACAACCCTAACACCGGGGAGCTGTTTTTT	CAISWDNPNTGELFF
-	TRBV20-1	TRBJ2-4	-	TGCAGTGCTAGCGCGGCGCAGACGGCCAAAAACATTCAGTACTTC	CSASAAQTAKNIQYF
-	TRBV7-2	TRBJ1-5	-	TGTGCCAGCAGCTTAGGAGCGGCTGGCCAGCCCCAGCATTTT	CASSLGAAGQPQHF
-	TRBV4-3	TRBJ1-2	-	TGCGCCAGCAGCCAAGAGATAATTGCTACTTTGTTGGAGGGCTACACCTTC	CASSQEIIATLLEGYTF
-	TRBV5-1	TRBJ1-4	-	TGCGCCAGCAGCTTGGAATTGCGGGGGTTGGCGAATGAAAAACTGTTTTTT	CASSLELRGLANEKLFF
-	TRBV5-1	TRBJ2-5	few	TGCGCCAGCAGCTTGGGTGACAGGTTGTACCAAGAGACCCAGTACTTC	CASSLGDRLYQETQYF
TRBD2	TRBV7-2	TRBJ2-7	-	TGTGCCAGCAGCTTAAGGGACTATGGGAATGAGCAGTACTTC	CASSLRDYGNEQYF
-	TRBV5-1	TRBJ2-1	-	TGCGCCAGCAGCTTGACCACCTACAATGAGCAGTTCTTC	CASSLTTYNEQFF
-	TRBV18	TRBJ2-5	-	TGTGCCAGCTCACCACCGTCAGGAGGTATACGGGAGCAGTACTTC	CASSPPSGGIREQYF
TRBD1	TRBV14	TRBJ1-2	few	TGTGCCAGCAGCATTCGATCACAGGGGATCTATGGCTACACCTTC	CASSIRSQGIYGYTF
-	TRBV29-1	TRBJ2-3	few	TGCAGCGCCGCGACGGGGAGCACAGATACGCAGTATTTT	CSAATGSTDTQYF
-	TRBV5-1	TRBJ2-1	-	TGCGCCAGCAGCTTGGGACAGGAAACAAAGGAAAGATACAATGAGCAGTTCTTC	CASSLGQETKERYNEQFF
TRBD2	TRBV20-1	TRBJ2-5	-	TGCAGTGCCTGGGAGGGACTGGGTGAGACCCAGTACTTC	CSAWEGLGETQYF
-	TRBV4-1	TRBJ2-7	-	TGCGCCAGCAGCCAAGATCCGAGTTCCTCCGGGCAGTACTTC	CASSQDPSSSGQYF
-	TRBV10-3	TRBJ2-6	-	TGTGCCATCAGTGAGTTCAGCTCTGGGGCCAACGTCCTGACTTTC	CAISEFSSGANVLTF
-	TRBV30	TRBJ1-2	-	TGTGCCTGGACACTTGGTGGGTACGGAGGCTACACCTTC	CAWTLGGYGGYTF
-	TRBV12-3/TRBV12-4	TRBJ1-1	-	TGTGCCAGCAGCTTCACCCCCGGGACCCCCTGGAAGAACACTGAAGCTTTCTTT	CASSFTPGTPWKNTEAFF
-	TRBV12-3/TRBV12-4	TRBJ1-1	few	TGTGCCAGCAATCACGGGGGCACTGAAGCTTTCTTT	CASNHGGTEAFF
TRBD1	TRBV6-2/TRBV6-3	TRBJ1-6	-	TGTGCCAGCAGCTCCGGGACAGGGGAGAAATCACCCCTCCACTTT	CASSSGTGEKSPLHF
TRBD1	TRBV7-9	TRBJ1-1	-	TGTGCCAGCAGCGGCCGGAGTCCGGGACAGGGGCAGACTGAAGCTTTCTTT	CASSGRSPGQGQTEAFF
TRBD2	TRBV27	TRBJ2-3	-	TGTGCCAGCAGCAGACTAGCGGGGGGGCTGAGAACAGATACGCAGTATTTT	CASSRLAGGLRTDTQYF
-	TRBV9	TRBJ2-7	-	TGTGCCAGCAGCGAGGGGCCCGGGAATTACGAGCAGTACTTC	CASSEGPGNYEQYF
-	TRBV21-1	TRBJ1-5	few	TGTGCCAGCCAGGTTGGGGAAAAGATCGGTCAGCCCCAGCATTTT	CASQVGEKIGQPQHF
TRBD1	TRBV11-3	TRBJ2-1	-	TGTGCCGGCAGCCCATCATGGGACAGGGGCGATGAGCAGTTCTTC	CAGSPSWDRGDEQFF
TRBD2	TRBV12-3/TRBV12-4	TRBJ2-3	few	TGTGCCAGCAGTTTGGGCATAGCGGGGAGTTATAGAGCAGATACGCAGTATTTT	CASSLGIAGSYRADTQYF
-	TRBV20-1	TRBJ1-1	-	TGCAGTGCTAGAGATCGCCTGTGGGTAGCTTTCTTT	CSARDRLWVAFF
-	TRBV20-1	TRBJ1-1	few	TGCAGTGCTAGTCAGGGAGGATACACTGAAGCTTTCTTT	CSASQGGYTEAFF
-	TRBV3-1	TRBJ1-5	few	TGTGCCAGCAGCCAAGGGTTGAAGAGCAATCAGCCCCAGCATTTT	CASSQGLKSNQPQHF
TRBD1	TRBV20-1	TRBJ2-5	-	TGCAGTGCTAACAGGGGGCGAGGGCAAGAGACCCAGTACTTC	CSANRGRGQETQYF
-	TRBV14	TRBJ2-7	-	TGTGCCAGCAGCCCCCGTCGGCCAGGGCGCTACGAGCAGTACTTC	CASSPRRPGRYEQYF
-	TRBV6-5	TRBJ1-4	-	TGTGCCAGCAGTTACTCGACGGGACGGCCCGAAAAACTGTTTTTT	CASSYSTGRPEKLFF
TRBD1	TRBV20-1	TRBJ1-4	-	TGCAGTGCTAGACAGGGGGCCGGTGATGAAAAACTGTTTTTT	CSARQGAGDEKLFF
-	TRBV6-2/TRBV6-3	TRBJ2-3	few	TGTGCCAGCAGTTATGGTCTGGATACGCAGTATTTT	CASSYGLDTQYF
TRBD1	TRBV3-1	TRBJ1-1	-	TGTGCCAGCAGCCAATTTTGGACAGGGAACACTGAAGCTTTCTTT	CASSQFWTGNTEAFF
TRBD1	TRBV5-1	TRBJ2-5	-	TGCGCCAGCAGCTTGGCCGGGACAGAACAGACCCAGTACTTC	CASSLAGTEQTQYF
-	TRBV10-2	TRBJ1-1	-	TGCGCCAGCAGTGATAGCTTGGGGTACACTGAAGCTTTCTTT	CASSDSLGYTEAFF
-	TRBV11-2	TRBJ2-1	-	TGTGCCAGCAACCCACACGCGGACAGTCCTGGTGAGCAGTTCTTC	CASNPHADSPGEQFF
-	TRBV9	TRBJ1-2	many	TGCGCCAGCAGCGTGGGGGAGAACTATGGCTACACCTTC	CASSVGENYGYTF
-	TRBV6-5	TRBJ1-2	-	TGTGCCAGCAGTTACTCCGTTGGGTCAGGCTACACCTTC	CASSYSVGSGYTF
-	TRBV4-2	TRBJ1-1	-	TGTGCCAGCAGCCAAGATGGGGGCGGGAACACTGAAGCTTTCTTT	CASSQDGGGNTEAFF
TRBD1	TRBV28	TRBJ2-7	-	TGTGCCAGCTTGCGACAGGGTTTGGGAAATGAGCAGTACTTC	CASLRQGLGNEQYF
-	TRBV24-1	TRBJ2-1	-	TGTGTCACCAGTGATCCCGCTGGCGGTGGACCGGATGAGCAGTTCTTC	CVTSDPAGGGPDEQFF
-	TRBV4-1	TRBJ1-5	few	TGCGCCAGCAGCCGAGAACCGACAGGTAGCAATCAGCCCCAGCATTTT	CASSREPTGSNQPQHF
TRBD2	TRBV5-8	TRBJ2-3	few	TGTGCCAGCAGCCGAGCGAGCAGCGGGGCTGGCGATACGCAGTATTTT	CASSRASSGAGDTQYF
TRBD1	TRBV20-1	TRBJ1-6	-	TGCAGTGCTAGAGGCGGGGACAGGGGGCTCGGGTCCTATAATTCACCCCTCCACTTT	CSARGGDRGLGSYNSPLHF
TRBD2	TRBV2	TRBJ2-1	-	TGTGCCAGCAGTTACCTAGAGGCGGGGGATTCGTTCTTC	CASSYLEAGDSFF
-	TRBV20-1	TRBJ2-1	-	TGCAGTGCTAGAGACGATAGCGGATACTACTACAATGAGCAGTTCTTC	CSARDDSGYYYNEQFF
-	TRBV7-8	TRBJ1-2	-	TGTGCCAGCAGCTTAGGAGAAGCGGACTATGGCTACACCTTC	CASSLGEADYGYTF
-	TRBV5-3	TRBJ2-5	few	TGTGCCAGACCCACCTACCGGGAGACCCAGTACTTC	CARPTYRETQYF
TRBD2	TRBV2	TRBJ2-7	few	TGTGCCAGCAGCTATGGCGGGGGGGCCTACGAGCAGTACTTC	CASSYGGGAYEQYF